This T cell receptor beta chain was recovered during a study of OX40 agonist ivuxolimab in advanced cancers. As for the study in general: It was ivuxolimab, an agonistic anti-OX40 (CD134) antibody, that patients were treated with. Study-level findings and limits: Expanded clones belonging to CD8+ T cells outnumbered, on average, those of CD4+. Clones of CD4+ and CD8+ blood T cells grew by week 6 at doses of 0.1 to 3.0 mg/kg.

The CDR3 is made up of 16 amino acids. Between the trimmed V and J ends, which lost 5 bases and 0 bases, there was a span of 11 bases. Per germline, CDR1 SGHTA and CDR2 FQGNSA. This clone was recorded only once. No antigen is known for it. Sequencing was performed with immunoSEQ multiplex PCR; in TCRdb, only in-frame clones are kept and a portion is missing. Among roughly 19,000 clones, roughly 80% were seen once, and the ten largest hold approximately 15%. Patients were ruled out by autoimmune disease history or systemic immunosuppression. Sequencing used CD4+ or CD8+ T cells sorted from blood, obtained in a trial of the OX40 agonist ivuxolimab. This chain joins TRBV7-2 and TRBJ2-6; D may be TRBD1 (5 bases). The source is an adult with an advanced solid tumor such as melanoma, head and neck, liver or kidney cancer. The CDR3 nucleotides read TGTGCCAGCAGCGTTACAGGCCTCTCTGGGGCCAACGTCCTGACTTTC. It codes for CASSVTGLSGANVLTF.